Listed here are 32 T cell receptor beta chains from one sample, sequenced in a study of T cell changes during pregnancy in multiple sclerosis. The protocol was immunoSEQ multiplex PCR, while the TCRdb copy is restricted to in-frame clones and leaves out a portion. The sample has 78,000 or so clones, 92% seen once. This specimen was peripheral blood, taken before pregnancy. The source of these receptors is a female donor with multiple sclerosis, enrolled in a pregnancy study.

This clone has a handful of counts. Here the CDR3 reads CASSHLTGPEQYF. The DNA of the CDR3 is TGCGCCAGCAGCCACCTAACAGGACCCGAGCAGTACTTC. This chain joins TRBV4-1 and TRBJ2-7; a weak D match, TRBD1 (5 bases). The V gene lost 3 bases and the J gene lost 6 bases, with 12 bases spanning the gap. The CDR3 has 13 residues. Germline CDR1 MGHRA, CDR2 YSYEKL.

The chain is built from TRBV6-5 and TRBJ1-2; D not certain. This CDR3 spans 13 amino acids. Looked up from germline, CDR1 is MNHEY and CDR2 is SVGAGI. V was trimmed by 4 bases and J by 3 bases, leaving 9 bases between them. CDR3 sequence (DNA): TGTGCCAGCAGTTCTTCCTCCGACTATGGCTACACCTTC. This translates into CASSSSSDYGYTF.

The gene calls are TRBV2 and TRBJ2-5; 10 bases match TRBD1. V was pared by 10 bases and J by 1 base, with 6 bases of the junction left unmatched. CDR1 SNHLY and CDR2 FYNNEI come from the germline V gene. The CDR3 has 14 amino acids. DNA for the CDR3: TGTGCCAACCATAGGGACAGGGGCCAAGAGACCCAGTACTTC. Translated: CANHRDRGQETQYF.

This chain joins TRBV11-2 and TRBJ2-2, with D perhaps matching TRBD1 (5 bases). Germline values: CDR1 SGHAT, CDR2 FQNNGV. The V end lost 3 bases, the J end lost 3 bases, and 14 bases lay between the germline ends. This CDR3 has 16 residues. The CDR3 loop is CASSFWGDTDTGELFF. The CDR3 DNA follows: TGTGCCAGCAGCTTTTGGGGCGACACGGACACCGGGGAGCTGTTTTTT.

To note about this clone: This CDR3 is missing its conserved last phenylalanine or tryptophan, likely due to a read error. The DNA is left out, because the CDR3 cannot be placed on it with certainty; the CDR3 is given as TCRdb lists it. The chain is built from TRBV19 and TRBJ1-1; the D segment call TRBD1 is taken from the table without a DNA check. From its first to its last residue, the CDR3 has 13 amino acids. Germline V CDR1 and CDR2: LNHDA, SQIVND (reference sequence). CDR3 sequence reads: CASSIPGQGALVL.

Written as DNA, the CDR3 is TGTGCCACCAGCAGCCGTAATAGCCGGCGGGCAGATACGCAGTATTTT. It encodes CATSSRNSRRADTQYF. The gene calls are TRBV15 and TRBJ2-3; weak D call: TRBD2 (5 bases). There are 16 residues in the CDR3. Per germline, CDR1 LNHNV and CDR2 YYDKDF (reference sequence). Trimming pared 3 bases from V and 4 bases from J, leaving 17 bases between.

The V call is TRBV18, the J call TRBJ2-3; 7 bases fit TRBD2. CDR1 KGHSH and CDR2 LQKENI come from the germline V gene. J gave up 0 bases and V 6 bases, and 6 bases lay outside the gene matches. The CDR3 is 15 residues long. CDR3: CASSTSGASTDTQYF. In nucleotides, the CDR3 is TGTGCCAGCTCTACGAGCGGGGCTAGCACAGATACGCAGTATTTT. Full variable domain (missing parts from reference TRBV18 and TRBJ2-3): NAGVMQNPRHLVRRRGQEARLRCSPMKGHSHVYWYRQLPEEGLKFMVYLQKENIIDESGMPKERFSAEFPKEGPSILRIQQVVRGDSAAYFCASSTSGASTDTQYFGPGTRLTVL.

The chain has TRBV19 and TRBJ2-1, with 8 bases that match TRBD2. The CDR3 is 17 amino acids. CDR1 is LNHDA and CDR2 is SQIVND in the germline V gene (reference sequence). Losses at the gene ends were 5 bases for V and 9 bases for J; bases not matched to a gene: 18. CDR3 residues: CASSSPGGAGRLGEQFF. As DNA, the CDR3 is TGTGCCAGTAGTTCCCCGGGGGGGGCGGGGAGATTGGGTGAGCAGTTCTTC.

V gene TRBV30 combines with J gene TRBJ1-1; no definite D call. CDR1 and CDR2 from the germline V gene are GTSNPN and SVGIG (reference sequence). Trimming left V 0 bases short and J 4 bases short, with 12 bases between. CDR3 length: 14 amino acids. The CDR3 bases are TGTGCCTGGAGTGTACGAGGGCTGGGCACTGAAGCTTTCTTT. It specifies CAWSVRGLGTEAFF.

V gene TRBV28 combines with J gene TRBJ2-7; D is perhaps TRBD1 (6 bases). V was cut by 2 bases and J by 5 bases, with 10 bases left in between. The CDR3 consists of 13 residues. Germline V gene sequence: CDR1 MDHEN, CDR2 SYDVKM. CDR3 nucleotides: TGTGCCAGCAGTTTACCAGGGGACCACGAGCAGTACTTC. Residues: CASSLPGDHEQYF.

The rearrangement uses TRBV21-1 and TRBJ1-1; TRBD1 is the table's D call and was not checked against the DNA. TRBV21-1 is an annotated pseudogene. CDR3 length: 15 amino acids. The CDR3 region is CASSNGPPDRIEAFF. Written as DNA, the CDR3 is TGTGCCAGCAGCAACGGCCCCCCCGACAGGATTGAAGCTTTCTTT.

This chain links TRBV6-1 with TRBJ2-3, with TRBD2 as a possible D gene (5 bases). The CDR3 sequence is 14 residues long. The V gene's germline CDR1 is MNHNS and CDR2 SASEGT. The V and J ends lost 7 bases and 0 bases respectively, with 11 bases between them. The CDR3 reads CASKLGTSTDTQYF. The CDR3, as DNA: TGTGCCAGCAAACTAGGTACTAGCACAGATACGCAGTATTTT.

The chain has TRBV29-1 and TRBJ2-5; 7 bases line up with TRBD2. Germline V gene data show CDR1 as SQVTM and CDR2 as ANQGSEA. The junction had 1 base not matched to a gene; V was cut back by 4 bases and J by 5 bases. The CDR3 is 11 amino acids. The CDR3: CSVGEGETQYF. CDR3 sequence (DNA): TGCAGCGTTGGGGAGGGGGAGACCCAGTACTTC.

This chain joins TRBV5-3 and TRBJ2-1; 8 bases match TRBD2. TRBV5-3 is identified as an open reading frame with a role that is uncertain. The CDR3 runs 16 residues. The junction had 10 bases not matched to a gene; V was cut back by 4 bases and J by 4 bases. Here the CDR3 DNA reads TGTGCCAGAAGCGTCAGAGGTAGCGGGGTTTACAATGAGCAGTTCTTC. The encoded protein is CARSVRGSGVYNEQFF.

The CDR3 reads CASSISPREGYTF. In DNA form, the CDR3 reads TGTGCCAGTAGTATATCGCCACGGGAGGGCTACACCTTC. This sequence joins TRBV19 and TRBJ1-2; D is unresolved. Trimming cost V 2 bases and J 8 bases, with 12 bases left between them. The CDR3 covers 13 residues. Germline CDR1 reads LNHDA; CDR2 reads SQIVND (reference sequence).

The genes are TRBV15 and TRBJ1-5, with a tentative D call TRBD1 (5 bases). Germline values: CDR1 LNHNV, CDR2 YYDKDF (reference sequence). V shed 0 bases and J shed 10 bases, with 13 bases lying between them. The CDR3 sequence is 14 residues long. CDR3 amino acids: CATSRDFRQGPQHF. CDR3 sequence (DNA): TGTGCCACCAGCAGAGATTTTCGGCAGGGTCCCCAGCATTTT.

The chain couples TRBV4-1 to TRBJ2-3; D ambiguous. Trimming took off 0 bases at V and 1 base at J, with 14 bases between the two ends. The CDR3 loop spans 17 amino acids. Per germline, CDR1 MGHRA and CDR2 YSYEKL. The CDR3 nucleotides read TGCGCCAGCAGCCAAGATAGGTTTCTACGGGGCACAGATACGCAGTATTTT. Translating gives CASSQDRFLRGTDTQYF.

The chain combines TRBV7-9 with TRBJ2-1; 10 bases fit TRBD1. The trim removed 5 bases at V and 8 bases at J, leaving 6 bases unmatched. The CDR3 consists of 14 residues. Germline CDR1 is SEHNR and CDR2 is FQNEAQ (reference sequence). The CDR3 coding sequence is TGTGCCAGCAGCCCCTGGACAGGGGGAGATGAGCAGTTCTTC. Protein sequence: CASSPWTGGDEQFF.

This clone was found a few times. This chain joins TRBV10-2 and TRBJ1-2, with D unclear. V was cut by 7 bases and J by 4 bases, with 13 bases left in between. The CDR3 is 13 residues long. In germline, CDR1 is WSHSY, CDR2 SAAADI. CDR3 loop: CASIPQAGYGYTF. The CDR3 DNA sequence: TGCGCCAGCATCCCCCAAGCGGGCTATGGCTACACCTTC.

The chain links TRBV5-1 to TRBJ1-2; TRBD1 agrees at 10 bases. The germline V gene has CDR1 SGHRS and CDR2 YFSETQ. The CDR3 runs to 16 residues. The junction had 6 bases not matched to a gene; V was cut back by 0 bases and J by 4 bases. The CDR3 coding sequence is TGCGCCAGCAGCTTGGTGGGGACAGGGGATCCCTATGGCTACACCTTC. Its translation is CASSLVGTGDPYGYTF.

This chain connects TRBV6-5 to TRBJ2-5, with D tentatively TRBD2 (5 bases). Per the germline V gene, CDR1 is MNHEY and CDR2 is SVGAGI. Trimming took 6 bases from V and 3 from J, leaving 14 bases between them. There are 14 residues in the CDR3. In DNA, the CDR3 is TGTGCCAGCAGCCCCTGGACTGCCGAAGAGACCCAGTACTTC. Protein sequence: CASSPWTAEETQYF.

Only a few counts were recorded for this clone. The chain combines TRBV6-1 with TRBJ2-7; D gene unclear. Trimming pared 6 bases from V and 4 bases from J, leaving 4 bases between. CDR1 MNHNS and CDR2 SASEGT come from the germline V gene. CDR3 length: 10 amino acids. As DNA, the CDR3 is TGTGCCAGCAGGACATACGAGCAGTACTTC. Translation gives CASRTYEQYF.

Only one count was recorded for this clone. The V gene is TRBV2, the J gene TRBJ2-3; D is undetermined. The CDR3 is made up of 11 amino acids. Germline V CDR1 and CDR2: SNHLY, FYNNEI. The ends were cut back, 6 bases at V and 5 bases at J, with 6 bases in the middle. The CDR3 coding sequence is TGTGCCAGCAGCTGGCAAGATACGCAGTATTTT. It specifies CASSWQDTQYF.

This sequence joins TRBV5-1 and TRBJ1-5; 9 nucleotides align to TRBD1. Germline V gene sequence: CDR1 SGHRS, CDR2 YFSETQ. V was clipped by 0 bases and J by 4 bases; unmatched bases: 2. The CDR3 totals 15 residues. In DNA, the CDR3 is TGCGCCAGCAGCTTGGGGGACAGGGAAAATCAGCCCCAGCATTTT. Protein: CASSLGDRENQPQHF.

A word on this clone: Other DNA sequences of this sample code for an identical CDR3. This chain uses TRBV6-5 with TRBJ1-1; 9 positions agree with TRBD1. The trim removed 0 bases at V and 5 bases at J, leaving 4 bases unmatched. The CDR3 totals 15 residues. CDR1 MNHEY and CDR2 SVGAGI come from the germline V gene. The chain's CDR3 is CASSYSGQGRTEAFF. Here the CDR3 DNA reads TGTGCCAGCAGTTACTCGGGACAGGGTCGGACTGAAGCTTTCTTT.

The chain employs TRBV7-6 and TRBJ2-7; 11 bases match TRBD2. CDR1 and CDR2 (germline): SGHVS, FNYEAQ. This CDR3 spans 15 amino acids. The junction had 0 bases not matched to a gene; V was cut back by 0 bases and J by 2 bases. CDR3 bases: TGTGCCAGCAGCTTAGCTAGCGGGGGGGCCTACGAGCAGTACTTC. Protein sequence: CASSLASGGAYEQYF.

This clone came up once. This chain connects TRBV11-2 to TRBJ1-3, with 7 bases matching TRBD1. Trimming cost V 5 bases and J 0 bases; bases outside gene matches: 7. From germline, CDR1 is SGHAT and CDR2 FQNNGV. The CDR3 covers 16 residues. The CDR3 here is CASSPTGALSGNTIYF. In nucleotides, the CDR3 is TGTGCCAGCAGCCCCACAGGGGCCCTCTCTGGAAACACCATATATTTT.

The chain links TRBV9 to TRBJ2-5, with TRBD2 matching 9 bases. V shed 0 bases, J shed 5 bases, and the junction held 8 bases outside the gene matches. Germline assignment: CDR1 SGDLS and CDR2 YYNGEE. CDR3 length: 16 residues. The CDR3 nucleotides are TGTGCCAGCAGCGTAGGGTTTAGCGGGGGAGTGGAGACCCAGTACTTC. Translated, it gives CASSVGFSGGVETQYF.

The chain couples TRBV30 to TRBJ2-3; 7 bases agree with TRBD2. V lost 5 bases and J lost 10; bases outside the gene matches: 12. The germline V gene encodes CDR1 GTSNPN and CDR2 SVGIG (reference sequence). The CDR3 runs to 13 residues. The CDR3 region has the DNA TGTGCCTGGGCCCGCCCCCCTAGCGGTGCGCAGTATTTT. This sequence encodes CAWARPPSGAQYF.

The chain joins TRBV15 to TRBJ1-5; the match to TRBD1 covers 8 bases. CDR1 LNHNV and CDR2 YYDKDF come from the germline V gene (reference sequence). This CDR3 spans 15 amino acids. V was pared by 0 bases and J by 8 bases, with 6 bases of the junction left unmatched. CDR3 amino acids: CATSRDKQGVEPQHF. In DNA form, the CDR3 reads TGTGCCACCAGCAGAGATAAACAGGGGGTCGAGCCCCAGCATTTT. The variable domain in full, with the rest retrieved from reference TRBV15 and TRBJ1-5, is DAMVIQNPRYQVTQFGKPVTLSCSQTLNHNVMYWYQQKSSQAPKLLFHYYDKDFNNEADTPDNFQSRRPNTSFCFLDIRSPGLGDTAMYLCATSRDKQGVEPQHFGDGTRLSIL.

The V gene is TRBV4-1, the J gene TRBJ2-7; D not certain. CDR1 MGHRA and CDR2 YSYEKL come from the germline V gene. This CDR3 contains 14 residues. The ends were cut back, 4 bases at V and 0 bases at J, with 10 bases in the middle. CDR3 sequence: CASSPRLRSYEQYF. The CDR3 bases are TGCGCCAGCAGCCCCCGACTGCGCTCCTACGAGCAGTACTTC.

The rearrangement links TRBV9 to TRBJ2-7; 11 bases align to TRBD1. Losses at the gene ends were 4 bases for V and 5 bases for J; bases not matched to a gene: 8. Germline assignment: CDR1 SGDLS and CDR2 YYNGEE. The CDR3 has 15 residues. Written as DNA, the CDR3 is TGTGCCAGCAGCCCGGGACAGGGGGTGACCGACGAGCAGTACTTC. It translates to CASSPGQGVTDEQYF.